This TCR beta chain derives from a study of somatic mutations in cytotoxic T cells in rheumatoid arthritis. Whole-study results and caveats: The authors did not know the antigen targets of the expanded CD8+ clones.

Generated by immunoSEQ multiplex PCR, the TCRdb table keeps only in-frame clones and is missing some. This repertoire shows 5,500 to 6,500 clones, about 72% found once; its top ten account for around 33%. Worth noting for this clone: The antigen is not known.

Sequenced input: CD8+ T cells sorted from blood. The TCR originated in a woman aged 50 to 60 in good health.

Here the CDR3 reads CASSPSPTGVNQPQHF. The CDR3 DNA follows: TGTGCCAGCAGCCCCTCCCCAACAGGGGTCAATCAGCCCCAGCATTTT. This sequence joins TRBV12-1 and TRBJ1-5; TRBD1 reflects the table's D call only, with no check against the DNA. TRBV12-1 is shown as a pseudogene. The length of the CDR3 is 16 residues.